This passage covers 15 T cell receptor beta chains from one sample sequenced in a study of blood T cell repertoires in COVID-19. Clones were read by immunoSEQ multiplex PCR, and TCRdb kept only the in-frame ones, dropping some. The repertoire holds some 110,000 clones, with roughly 86% as singletons. Sequenced: peripheral blood. The receptors here all came from a man aged 40-50 years with acute or convalescent COVID-19.

The V and J genes are TRBV7-8 and TRBJ1-1; D is unresolved. The CDR3 length is 11 residues. CDR1 SGHVS and CDR2 FQNEAQ come from the germline V gene. The germline V and J ends were trimmed by 5 bases and 9 bases, with 10 bases remaining between them. CDR3 in DNA: TGTGCCAGCAGCCCTAGTTTTCAAGCTTTCTTT. Translating gives CASSPSFQAFF.

The table lists this clone with a count of one. The chain couples TRBV5-1 to TRBJ2-2; 8 positions agree with TRBD1. Germline assignment: CDR1 SGHRS and CDR2 YFSETQ. The CDR3 has 15 amino acids. Losses at the gene ends were 2 bases for V and 5 bases for J; bases not matched to a gene: 5. CDR3 in amino acids: CASSLLTGETGELFF. Here the CDR3 DNA reads TGCGCCAGCAGCTTACTGACAGGGGAAACCGGGGAGCTGTTTTTT. Drawing the rest from reference TRBV5-1 and TRBJ2-2, the complete variable domain is KAGVTQTPRYLIKTRGQQVTLSCSPISGHRSVSWYQQTPGQGLQFLFEYFSETQRNKGNFPGRFSGRQFSNSRSEMNVSTLELGDSALYLCASSLLTGETGELFFGEGSRLTVL.

This clone was seen a single time. The V and J genes are TRBV4-1 and TRBJ1-5; D is ambiguous. Germline CDR1 is MGHRA and CDR2 is YSYEKL. This CDR3 contains 18 residues. Trimming stripped 0 bases from V and 0 bases from J, with 15 bases between. The CDR3 bases are TGCGCCAGCAGCCAAGATCGCGCGATCCAGGATAGCAATCAGCCCCAGCATTTT. This encodes CASSQDRAIQDSNQPQHF.

The chain employs TRBV25-1 and TRBJ2-2; 8 nucleotides line up with TRBD1. Trimming took 5 bases from V and 4 from J; bases not matched to a gene: 3. CDR3 length: 14 amino acids. Looked up from germline, CDR1 is MGHDK and CDR2 is SYGVNS. CDR3 protein: CASSRTGPTGELFF. CDR3 DNA: TGTGCCAGCAGTCGGACAGGGCCCACCGGGGAGCTGTTTTTT.

The chain links TRBV9 to TRBJ1-3; 8 bases are a match to TRBD1. V was pared by 5 bases and J by 9 bases, with 4 bases of the junction left unmatched. The CDR3 has 12 amino acids. Germline V gene data show CDR1 as SGDLS and CDR2 as YYNGEE. The CDR3 nucleotides are TGTGCCAGCAGTAAGGACAGGGTCACCATATATTTT. Translating it yields CASSKDRVTIYF.

V is TRBV6-6 and J is TRBJ1-6, with D possibly being TRBD1 (5 bases). Germline CDR1 reads MNHNY; CDR2 reads SVGAGI (reference sequence). The CDR3 is made up of 12 amino acids. The CDR3 DNA reads as TGTGCGGGCTGGGGGGACGACGGGCCCCTCCACTTT. It codes for CAGWGDDGPLHF.

The chain combines TRBV10-3 with TRBJ1-2, with D possibly TRBD1 on 5 matching bases. CDR3 length equals 13 residues. Germline CDR1 ENHRY, CDR2 SYGVKD. V was trimmed by 7 bases and J by 8 bases, leaving 17 bases between them. CDR3 amino acids: CAITPGPKGGYTF. The DNA for the CDR3 is TGTGCCATCACTCCAGGGCCGAAGGGGGGCTACACCTTC.

The CDR3, as DNA: TGTGCCAGCAGCCAAGCAAGCGGGGGGCAGTTCGGGGAGCTGTTTTTT. This sequence encodes CASSQASGGQFGELFF. The chain carries TRBV4-2 and TRBJ2-2; TRBD2 aligns across 9 bases. In germline, CDR1 is LGHNA, CDR2 YNFKEQ. The CDR3 sequence is 16 residues long. The V segment lost 1 base and the J segment 7 bases; nucleotides outside the gene matches: 7.

The chain recombines TRBV4-2 with TRBJ1-4; 7 positions match TRBD1. After removal of 1 base from V and 4 bases from J, the junction contained 9 bases not matched to a gene. Germline V gene sequence: CDR1 LGHNA, CDR2 YNFKEQ. The CDR3 contains 17 residues. Here the CDR3 DNA reads TGTGCCAGCAGCCAAGGGGTTATGACAGGGATTAATGAAAAACTGTTTTTT. As protein: CASSQGVMTGINEKLFF.

V is TRBV9 and J is TRBJ2-7, with TRBD2 matching over 7 bases. V was pared by 4 bases and J by 4 bases, with 11 bases of the junction left unmatched. The CDR3 runs 15 residues. From germline, CDR1 is SGDLS and CDR2 YYNGEE. The CDR3 here is CASSSAPGRAYEQYF. The CDR3 nucleotides are TGTGCCAGCAGCTCCGCCCCGGGGAGGGCTTACGAGCAGTACTTC.

The V call is TRBV5-5, the J call TRBJ1-5; 7 positions match TRBD1. Trimming removed 1 base from V and 6 bases from J; junction bases left unmatched: 7. The V gene's germline CDR1 is SGHKS and CDR2 YYEKEE (reference sequence). The CDR3 extends over 15 amino acids. The CDR3 protein is CASSLSGGETQPQHF. For the CDR3, the DNA is TGTGCCAGCAGCTTGTCAGGGGGAGAGACTCAGCCCCAGCATTTT.

The chain joins TRBV11-1 to TRBJ2-7, with D perhaps TRBD2 (6 bases). Trimming shortened V by 6 bases and J by 3 bases, and 6 bases separated the two germline ends. Per germline, CDR1 SGHAT and CDR2 FQDESV (reference sequence). The CDR3 loop spans 11 amino acids. The chain's CDR3 is CASRGGYEQYF. Written as DNA, the CDR3 is TGTGCCAGCAGGGGAGGCTACGAGCAGTACTTC.

This rearrangement joins TRBV12-3 or TRBV12-4 to TRBJ1-2; possibly TRBD1 for D (5 bases). The CDR3 has 13 amino acids. Trimming cost V 5 bases and J 6 bases, with 13 bases left between them. CDR3 in amino acids: CASSRGGVDGYTF. CDR3 in DNA: TGTGCCAGCAGTCGCGGGGGTGTAGATGGCTACACCTTC.

The gene calls are TRBV6-5 and TRBJ1-1; 8 positions agree with TRBD1. The V gene end was trimmed by 6 bases and the J gene end by 6 bases; junction bases not matched to a gene: 9. CDR3 size: 14 residues. From germline, CDR1 is MNHEY and CDR2 SVGAGI. CDR3 loop: CASSRDRGLPEAFF. CDR3 nucleotide sequence: TGTGCCAGCAGCCGAGACAGGGGACTTCCTGAAGCTTTCTTT.

This clone appeared a single time. The chain combines TRBV27 with TRBJ2-1, with 13 bases fitting TRBD2. Trimming removed 7 bases from V and 7 bases from J; junction bases left unmatched: 4. This CDR3 region has 14 residues. Germline assignment: CDR1 MNHEY and CDR2 SMNVEV (reference sequence). CDR3 coding DNA: TGTGCCAGCATGGTACTAGCGGGGGGGAATGAGCAGTTCTTC. Its protein is CASMVLAGGNEQFF.